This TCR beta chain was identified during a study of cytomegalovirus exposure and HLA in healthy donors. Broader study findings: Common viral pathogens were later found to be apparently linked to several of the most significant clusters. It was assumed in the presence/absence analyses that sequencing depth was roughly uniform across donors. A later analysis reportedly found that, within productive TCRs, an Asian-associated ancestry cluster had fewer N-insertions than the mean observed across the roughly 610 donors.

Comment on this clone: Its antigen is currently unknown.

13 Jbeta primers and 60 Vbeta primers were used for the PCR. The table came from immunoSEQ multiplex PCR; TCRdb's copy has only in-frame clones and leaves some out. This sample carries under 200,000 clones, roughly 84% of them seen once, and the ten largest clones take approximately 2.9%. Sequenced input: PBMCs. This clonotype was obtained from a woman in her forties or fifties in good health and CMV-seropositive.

Written as DNA, the CDR3 is TGTGCCAGTAGTATCAGACAGGGGAACTACGAGCAGTACTTC. Its protein product is CASSIRQGNYEQYF. V gene TRBV19 combines with J gene TRBJ2-7; 8 bases align to TRBD1. V gave up 3 bases and J gave up 3 bases; unmatched junction bases: 4. Germline values: CDR1 LNHDA, CDR2 SQIVND (reference sequence). The CDR3 is 14 residues long.